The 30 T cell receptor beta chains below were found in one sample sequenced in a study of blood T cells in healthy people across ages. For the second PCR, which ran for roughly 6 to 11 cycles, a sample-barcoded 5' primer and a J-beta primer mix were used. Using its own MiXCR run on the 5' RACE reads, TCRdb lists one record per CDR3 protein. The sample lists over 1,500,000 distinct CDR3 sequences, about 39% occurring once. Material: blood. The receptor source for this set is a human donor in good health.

The CDR3 is CASSFGGAPHQPQHF. In DNA form, the CDR3 reads TGTGCCAGCAGTTTTGGGGGGGCACCCCATCAGCCCCAGCATTTT. This rearrangement joins TRBV27 to TRBJ1-5; a weak D match, TRBD1 (6 bases). Germline loops: CDR1 MNHEY, CDR2 SMNVEV (reference sequence). CDR3 length equals 15 residues. V was clipped by 3 bases and J by 5 bases, with 14 bases between them.

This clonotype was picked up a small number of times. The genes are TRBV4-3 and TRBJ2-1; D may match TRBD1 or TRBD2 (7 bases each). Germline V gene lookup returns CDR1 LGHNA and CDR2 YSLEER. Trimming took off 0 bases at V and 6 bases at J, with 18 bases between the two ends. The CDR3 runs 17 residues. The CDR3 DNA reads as TGCGCCAGCAGCCAAGATCCCTCAGGGGGGGAGGGCAATGAGCAGTTCTTC. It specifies CASSQDPSGGEGNEQFF.

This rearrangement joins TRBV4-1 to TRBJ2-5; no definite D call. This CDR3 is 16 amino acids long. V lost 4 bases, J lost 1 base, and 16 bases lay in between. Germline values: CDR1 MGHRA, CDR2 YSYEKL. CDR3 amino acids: CASSPSVLVGQETQYF. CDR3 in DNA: TGCGCCAGCAGCCCCTCGGTCTTGGTGGGCCAAGAGACCCAGTACTTC.

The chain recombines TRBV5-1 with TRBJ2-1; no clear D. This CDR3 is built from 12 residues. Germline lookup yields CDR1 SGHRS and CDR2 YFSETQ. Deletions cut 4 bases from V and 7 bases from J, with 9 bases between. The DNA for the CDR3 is TGCGCCAGCAGCGCCGACTTGAATGAGCAGTTCTTC. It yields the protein CASSADLNEQFF.

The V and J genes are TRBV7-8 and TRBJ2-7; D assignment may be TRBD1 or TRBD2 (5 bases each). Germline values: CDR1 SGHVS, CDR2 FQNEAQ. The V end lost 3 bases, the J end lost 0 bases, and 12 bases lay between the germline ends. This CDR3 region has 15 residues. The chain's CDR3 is CASSLQGDFSYEQYF. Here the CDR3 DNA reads TGTGCCAGCAGCTTGCAGGGAGATTTCTCCTACGAGCAGTACTTC.

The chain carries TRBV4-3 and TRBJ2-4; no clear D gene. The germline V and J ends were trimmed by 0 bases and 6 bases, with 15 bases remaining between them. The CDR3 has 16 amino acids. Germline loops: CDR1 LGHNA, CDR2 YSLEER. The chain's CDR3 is CASSQEVHGWGNIQYF. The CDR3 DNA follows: TGCGCCAGCAGCCAAGAAGTTCACGGGTGGGGAAACATTCAGTACTTC.

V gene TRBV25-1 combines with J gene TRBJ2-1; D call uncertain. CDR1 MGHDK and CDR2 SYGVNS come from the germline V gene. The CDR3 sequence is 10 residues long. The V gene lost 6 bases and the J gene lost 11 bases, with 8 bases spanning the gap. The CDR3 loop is CASRREKQFF. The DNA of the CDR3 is TGTGCCAGCAGGAGAGAGAAGCAGTTCTTC.

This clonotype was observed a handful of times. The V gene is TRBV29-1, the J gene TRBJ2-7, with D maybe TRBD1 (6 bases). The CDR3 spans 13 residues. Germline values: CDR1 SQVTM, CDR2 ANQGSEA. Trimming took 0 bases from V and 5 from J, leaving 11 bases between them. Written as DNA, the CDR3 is TGCAGCGTTGAAGATGTAAAGGGGGACGAGCAGTACTTC. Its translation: CSVEDVKGDEQYF.

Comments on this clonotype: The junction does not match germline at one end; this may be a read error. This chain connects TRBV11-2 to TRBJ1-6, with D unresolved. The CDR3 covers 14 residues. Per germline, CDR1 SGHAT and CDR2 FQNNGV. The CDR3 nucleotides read TGTGCCAACAGCTTAGAGTCTCCCCTTTCACCCCTCCACTTT. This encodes CANSLESPLSPLHF.

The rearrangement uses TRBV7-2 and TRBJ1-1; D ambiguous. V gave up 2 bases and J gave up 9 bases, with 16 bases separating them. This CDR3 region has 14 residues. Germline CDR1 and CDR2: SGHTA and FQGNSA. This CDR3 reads CASSLSSEGLQAFF. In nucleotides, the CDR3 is TGTGCCAGCAGCTTATCAAGCGAGGGCCTGCAAGCTTTCTTT.

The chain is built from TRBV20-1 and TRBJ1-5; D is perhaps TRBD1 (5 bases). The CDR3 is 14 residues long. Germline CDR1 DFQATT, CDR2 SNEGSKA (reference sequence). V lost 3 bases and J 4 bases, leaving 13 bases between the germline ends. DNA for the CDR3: TGCAGTGCTAGTCCCGATGGGGGGAATCAGCCCCAGCATTTT. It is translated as CSASPDGGNQPQHF.

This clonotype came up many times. In DNA, the CDR3 is TGCAGCGTTGGAATAGCGGGGGGTAAGGAGACCCAGTACTTC. It is translated as CSVGIAGGKETQYF. This sequence joins TRBV29-1 and TRBJ2-5; 10 bases match TRBD2. This CDR3 contains 14 residues. With V trimmed by 4 bases and J by 5 bases, 7 bases remained unmatched. Germline V gene lookup returns CDR1 SQVTM and CDR2 ANQGSEA.

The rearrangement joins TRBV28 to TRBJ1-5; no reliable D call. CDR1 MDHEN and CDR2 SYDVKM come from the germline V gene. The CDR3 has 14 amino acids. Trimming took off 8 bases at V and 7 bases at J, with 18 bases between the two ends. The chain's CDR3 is CASHPGNAYQPQHF. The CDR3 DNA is TGTGCCAGCCACCCGGGGAACGCATACCAGCCCCAGCATTTT.

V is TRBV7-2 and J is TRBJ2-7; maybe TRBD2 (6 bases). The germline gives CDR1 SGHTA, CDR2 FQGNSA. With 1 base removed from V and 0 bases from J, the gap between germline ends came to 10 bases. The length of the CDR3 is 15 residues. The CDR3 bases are TGTGCCAGCAGCTTAGGGGGACTGACCTCCTACGAGCAGTACTTC. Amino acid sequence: CASSLGGLTSYEQYF.

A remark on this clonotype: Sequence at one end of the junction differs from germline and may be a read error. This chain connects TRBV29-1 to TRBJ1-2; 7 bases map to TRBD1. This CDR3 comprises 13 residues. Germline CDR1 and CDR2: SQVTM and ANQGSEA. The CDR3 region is CSVRQGIFYDYTF. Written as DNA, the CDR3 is TGCAGCGTTAGACAGGGCATTTTCTATGACTACACCTTC.

This chain's CDR3 is CASTPQLGRHSTDTQYF. CDR3 DNA sequence: TGTGCCAGCACCCCTCAGCTCGGGCGTCATAGCACAGATACGCAGTATTTT. This chain uses TRBV7-2 with TRBJ2-3; D is unclear. V lost 7 bases to trimming and J lost 0 bases, with 20 bases between them. The CDR3 covers 17 residues. Germline V gene data show CDR1 as SGHTA and CDR2 as FQGNSA.

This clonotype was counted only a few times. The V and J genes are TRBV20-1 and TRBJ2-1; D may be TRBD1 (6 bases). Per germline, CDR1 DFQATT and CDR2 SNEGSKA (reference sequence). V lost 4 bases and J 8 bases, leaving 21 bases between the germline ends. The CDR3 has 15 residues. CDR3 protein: CSAMDPSNRDHEQFF. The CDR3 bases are TGCAGTGCTATGGACCCCTCCAACAGGGACCATGAGCAGTTCTTC.

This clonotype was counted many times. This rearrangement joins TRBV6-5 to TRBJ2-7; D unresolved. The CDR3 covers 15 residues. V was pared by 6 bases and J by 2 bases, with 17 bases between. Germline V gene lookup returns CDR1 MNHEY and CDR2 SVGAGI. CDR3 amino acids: CASSRTDLETYEQYF. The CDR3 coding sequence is TGTGCCAGCAGCAGGACGGACCTTGAAACCTACGAGCAGTACTTC.

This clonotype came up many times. The CDR3 region has the DNA TGTGCCAGCAGTTTGACTAGCGGGGGCTCCTACAATGAGCAGTTCTTC. This gives the protein CASSLTSGGSYNEQFF. The gene calls are TRBV7-3 and TRBJ2-1; TRBD2 agrees at 12 bases. The germline gives CDR1 SGHTA, CDR2 FQGTGA. V lost 6 bases and J lost 0; bases outside the gene matches: 3. The CDR3 has 16 amino acids.

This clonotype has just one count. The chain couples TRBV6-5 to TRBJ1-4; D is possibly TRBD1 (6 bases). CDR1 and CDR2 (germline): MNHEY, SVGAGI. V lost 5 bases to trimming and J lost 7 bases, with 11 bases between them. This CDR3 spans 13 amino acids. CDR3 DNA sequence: TGTGCCAGCAGTCCGGACAGATCTGAAAAACTGTTTTTT. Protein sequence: CASSPDRSEKLFF.

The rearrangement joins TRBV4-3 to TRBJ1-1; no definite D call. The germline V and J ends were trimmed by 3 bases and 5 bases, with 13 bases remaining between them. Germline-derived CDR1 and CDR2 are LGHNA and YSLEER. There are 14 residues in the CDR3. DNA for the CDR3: TGCGCCAGCAGCCACGAACCACGGACGACTGAAGCTTTCTTT. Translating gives CASSHEPRTTEAFF.

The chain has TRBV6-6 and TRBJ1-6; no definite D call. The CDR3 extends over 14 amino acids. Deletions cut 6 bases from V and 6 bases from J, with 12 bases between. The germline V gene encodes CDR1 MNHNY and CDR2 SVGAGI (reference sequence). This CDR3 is CASSPIGANSPLHF. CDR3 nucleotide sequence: TGTGCCAGCAGCCCCATCGGAGCTAATTCACCCCTCCACTTT.

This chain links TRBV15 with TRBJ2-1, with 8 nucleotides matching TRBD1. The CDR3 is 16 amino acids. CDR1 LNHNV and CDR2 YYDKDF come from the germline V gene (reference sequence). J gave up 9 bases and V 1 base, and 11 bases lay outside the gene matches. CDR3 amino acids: CATSRGGTGRGPEQFF. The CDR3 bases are TGTGCCACCAGCAGAGGAGGGACAGGACGGGGTCCTGAGCAGTTCTTC.

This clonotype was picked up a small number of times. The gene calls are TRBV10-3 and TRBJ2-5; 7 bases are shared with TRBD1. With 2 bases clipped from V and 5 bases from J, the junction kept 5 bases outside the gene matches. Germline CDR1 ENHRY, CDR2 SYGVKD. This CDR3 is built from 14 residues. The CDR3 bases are TGTGCCATCAGTGAGGAGGGGGCCGGGGAGACCCAGTACTTC. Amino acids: CAISEEGAGETQYF.

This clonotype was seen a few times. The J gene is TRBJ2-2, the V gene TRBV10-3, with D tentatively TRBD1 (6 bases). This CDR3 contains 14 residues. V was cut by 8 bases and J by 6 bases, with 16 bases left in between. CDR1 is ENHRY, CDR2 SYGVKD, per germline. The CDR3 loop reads CAILRGTSSGELFF. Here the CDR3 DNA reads TGTGCCATCCTCAGGGGAACCTCCTCCGGGGAGCTGTTTTTT.

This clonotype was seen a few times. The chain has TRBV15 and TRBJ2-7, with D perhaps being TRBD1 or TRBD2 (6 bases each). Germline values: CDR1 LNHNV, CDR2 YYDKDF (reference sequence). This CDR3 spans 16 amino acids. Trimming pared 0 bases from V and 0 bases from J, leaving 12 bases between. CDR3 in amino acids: CATSRDRGGYSYEQYF. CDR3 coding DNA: TGTGCCACCAGCAGAGATCGAGGGGGGTACTCCTACGAGCAGTACTTC. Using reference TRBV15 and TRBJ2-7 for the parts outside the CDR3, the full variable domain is DAMVIQNPRYQVTQFGKPVTLSCSQTLNHNVMYWYQQKSSQAPKLLFHYYDKDFNNEADTPDNFQSRRPNTSFCFLDIRSPGLGDTAMYLCATSRDRGGYSYEQYFGPGTRLTVT.

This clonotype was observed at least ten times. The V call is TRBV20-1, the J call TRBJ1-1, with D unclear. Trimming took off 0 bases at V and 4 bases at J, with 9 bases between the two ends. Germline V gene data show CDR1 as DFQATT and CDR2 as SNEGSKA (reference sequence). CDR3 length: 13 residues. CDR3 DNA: TGCAGTGCTAGAGATCTATTAGGCACTGAAGCTTTCTTT. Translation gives CSARDLLGTEAFF.

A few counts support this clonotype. In DNA form, the CDR3 reads TGCGCCAGCAGCTCACAGGGAGGAGGCAACTATGGCTACACCTTC. Residues: CASSSQGGGNYGYTF. The chain is built from TRBV5-1 and TRBJ1-2; D perhaps matches TRBD1 (6 bases). Germline V gives CDR1 SGHRS, CDR2 YFSETQ. Between the trimmed V and J ends, which lost 3 bases and 2 bases, there was a span of 14 bases. This CDR3 has 15 residues.

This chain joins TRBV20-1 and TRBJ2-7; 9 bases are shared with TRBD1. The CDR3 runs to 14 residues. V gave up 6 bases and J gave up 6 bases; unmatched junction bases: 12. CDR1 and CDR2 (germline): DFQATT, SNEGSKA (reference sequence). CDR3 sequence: CSATSSTGGVEQYF. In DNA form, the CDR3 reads TGCAGTGCAACTTCCTCGACAGGGGGGGTCGAGCAGTACTTC.

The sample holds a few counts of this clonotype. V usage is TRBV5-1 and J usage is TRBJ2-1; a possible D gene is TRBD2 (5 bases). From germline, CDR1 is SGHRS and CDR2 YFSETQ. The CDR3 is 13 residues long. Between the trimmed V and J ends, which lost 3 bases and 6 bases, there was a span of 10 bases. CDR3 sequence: CASSSRRSNEQFF. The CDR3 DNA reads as TGCGCCAGCAGCTCGCGGAGGAGCAATGAGCAGTTCTTC.